What follows is one TCR beta chain and its context. These data belong to a study of cytomegalovirus exposure and HLA in healthy donors. The PCR was carried out with 60 Vbeta primers and 13 Jbeta primers. TCRdb keeps only in-frame clones here, not all; method: immunoSEQ multiplex PCR. The data hold more than 100,000 clones, with around 74% observed a single time. The TCR comes from a man between 60 and 75 years old in good health and CMV-seropositive. The sample taken for sequencing was PBMCs.

CDR3 in amino acids: CASSEPWDNSGANVLTF. The CDR3 region has the DNA TGTGCCAGCAGCGAGCCTTGGGACAACTCTGGGGCCAACGTCCTGACTTTC. This chain connects TRBV11-2 to TRBJ2-6; the D gene is possibly TRBD1 (6 bases). The germline CDR1 and CDR2 sequences are SGHAT and FQNNGV. Trimming removed 5 bases from V and 0 bases from J, with 14 bases in between. The CDR3 consists of 17 residues.